What follows are 26 T cell receptor beta chains derived from one specimen sequenced in a study of T cell responses to AZD1222 COVID-19 vaccine. Generated by immunoSEQ multiplex PCR, the TCRdb table keeps only in-frame clones and is missing some. The sample yields about 150,000 clones, 75% to 95% seen once. Specimen: peripheral blood, collected on day 0 of AZD1222 vaccination. Receptors originate from an adult in good health.

This chain joins TRBV7-2 and TRBJ1-6; no reliable D call. The length of the CDR3 is 12 residues. Germline CDR1 is SGHTA and CDR2 is FQGNSA. V lost 3 bases and J 9 bases, leaving 6 bases between the germline ends. CDR3 loop: CASSFLVSPLHF. In nucleotides, the CDR3 is TGTGCCAGCAGCTTTCTCGTTTCACCCCTCCACTTT.

The V call is TRBV27, the J call TRBJ1-2, with D possibly being TRBD1 (6 bases). Germline V gives CDR1 MNHEY, CDR2 SMNVEV (reference sequence). V lost 3 bases and J lost 3, with 14 bases in between. The CDR3 is made up of 15 amino acids. CDR3 in amino acids: CASSFRRGADYGYTF. CDR3 bases: TGTGCCAGCAGTTTTAGGCGGGGGGCGGACTATGGCTACACCTTC.

The rearrangement joins TRBV7-9 to TRBJ1-1, with D tentatively TRBD1 (6 bases). The CDR3 spans 13 residues. V was cut by 8 bases and J by 4 bases, with 14 bases left in between. Germline-derived CDR1 and CDR2 are SEHNR and FQNEAQ (reference sequence). The DNA of the CDR3 is TGTGCCAGCTCCAACATAGGGGGCACTGAAGCTTTCTTT. It yields the protein CASSNIGGTEAFF.

This clone was recorded once. This sample also contains other DNA sequences that code for the same CDR3. CDR3 coding DNA: TGTGCCAGCAGTCCACCGGGAAACACCATATATTTT. Protein sequence: CASSPPGNTIYF. This chain uses TRBV28 with TRBJ1-3; D gene unclear. Germline V gene lookup returns CDR1 MDHEN and CDR2 SYDVKM. The CDR3 is 12 amino acids. Trimming removed 5 bases at V and 4 bases at J, with 6 bases between. Supplemented by reference TRBV28 and TRBJ1-3, the full variable domain reads DVKVTQSSRYLVKRTGEKVFLECVQDMDHENMFWYRQDPGLGLRLIYFSYDVKMKEKGDIPEGYSVSREKKERFSLILESASTNQTSMYLCASSPPGNTIYFGEGSWLTVV.

CDR3 region: CASSPGTGGYHEQYF. The CDR3 DNA sequence: TGTGCCAGCAGCCCAGGGACAGGGGGGTATCACGAGCAGTACTTC. The V gene is TRBV7-9, the J gene TRBJ2-7, with 11 bases aligning to TRBD1. V lost 5 bases and J lost 5; bases outside the gene matches: 8. Germline V gene data show CDR1 as SEHNR and CDR2 as FQNEAQ (reference sequence). The CDR3 loop spans 15 amino acids. The whole variable domain, remainder taken from reference TRBV7-9 and TRBJ2-7, is DTGVSQNPRHKITKRGQNVTFRCDPISEHNRLYWYRQTLGQGPEFLTYFQNEAQLEKSRLLSDRFSAERPKGSFSTLEIQRTEQGDSAMYLCASSPGTGGYHEQYFGPGTRLTVT.

The rearrangement joins TRBV18 to TRBJ2-3, with D possibly TRBD1 on 5 matching bases. The CDR3 consists of 16 residues. V lost 0 bases, J lost 2 bases, and 12 bases lay in between. Germline V gene data show CDR1 as KGHSH and CDR2 as LQKENI. The CDR3 region has the DNA TGTGCCAGCTCACCACCCCAGGGCCCTTTCACAGATACGCAGTATTTT. Its protein product is CASSPPQGPFTDTQYF.

The chain has TRBV2 and TRBJ1-1; D unclear. The CDR3 covers 15 residues. CDR1 and CDR2 from the germline V gene are SNHLY and FYNNEI. V lost 2 bases and J 0 bases, leaving 10 bases between the germline ends. The chain's CDR3 is CASSEFLGMNTEAFF. The CDR3 coding sequence is TGTGCCAGCAGTGAATTCCTGGGGATGAACACTGAAGCTTTCTTT.

V usage is TRBV6-5 and J usage is TRBJ2-7; TRBD1 might be the D (6 bases). This CDR3 contains 14 residues. The V end was cut by 0 bases, the J end by 4 bases, with 10 bases between. Germline V lookup: CDR1 MNHEY, CDR2 SVGAGI. CDR3 loop: CASSYSEGGYEQYF. CDR3 coding DNA: TGTGCCAGCAGTTACTCTGAAGGGGGATACGAGCAGTACTTC.

The chain links TRBV6-5 to TRBJ1-2; the D gene is possibly TRBD1 (6 bases). Trimming left V 6 bases short and J 5 bases short, with 19 bases between. Germline V gene sequence: CDR1 MNHEY, CDR2 SVGAGI. This CDR3 has 15 amino acids. CDR3 in amino acids: CASSSTTGLGYGYTF. CDR3 sequence (DNA): TGTGCCAGCAGCTCAACAACAGGGCTAGGGTATGGCTACACCTTC.

The chain recombines TRBV6-1 with TRBJ1-1; the D is unclear. Germline V CDR1 and CDR2: MNHNS, SASEGT. This CDR3 is 15 amino acids long. V lost 1 base and J 1 base, leaving 10 bases between the germline ends. CDR3 nucleotides: TGTGCCAGCAGTGAAGTTTTGACGTGGAACACTGAAGCTTTCTTT. Its translation: CASSEVLTWNTEAFF.

The chain employs TRBV7-9 and TRBJ2-3, with D possibly matching TRBD2 (5 bases). The V gene lost 4 bases and the J gene lost 1 base, with 18 bases spanning the gap. The CDR3 extends over 17 amino acids. CDR1 and CDR2 (germline): SEHNR, FQNEAQ (reference sequence). CDR3 amino acids: CASSSLRGRLGTDTQYF. The CDR3 DNA reads TGTGCCAGCAGCTCCCTTCGGGGAAGATTAGGCACAGATACGCAGTATTTT.

The gene calls are TRBV10-3 and TRBJ1-3; D ambiguous. The V and J ends lost 2 bases and 5 bases respectively, with 13 bases between them. CDR1 ENHRY and CDR2 SYGVKD come from the germline V gene. The CDR3 loop spans 15 amino acids. This chain's CDR3 is CAISENSEVRNTIYF. Here the CDR3 DNA reads TGTGCCATCAGTGAGAACAGTGAGGTCAGAAACACCATATATTTT.

A note on this clone: The junction departs from the called germline gene at one end, perhaps through a read error. The rearrangement joins TRBV14 to TRBJ1-2; 7 positions match TRBD1. The CDR3 has 13 amino acids. Germline V gene sequence: CDR1 SGHDN, CDR2 FVKESK. The CDR3 reads CASSPTTGTALRF. The CDR3 bases are TGTGCCAGCAGCCCCACAACTGGGACAGCACTCCGCTTC.

The V call is TRBV5-5, the J call TRBJ1-2; 9 positions match TRBD1. V dropped 3 bases and J dropped 4; count of bases not matched to a gene: 4. The germline V gene encodes CDR1 SGHKS and CDR2 YYEKEE (reference sequence). This CDR3 spans 14 amino acids. The CDR3 loop reads CASSSQTGGYGYTF. The CDR3 bases are TGTGCCAGCAGCTCCCAGACAGGGGGCTATGGCTACACCTTC.

The V gene is TRBV2, the J gene TRBJ2-5, with TRBD1 as a possible D gene (7 bases). CDR1 SNHLY and CDR2 FYNNEI come from the germline V gene. V was shortened by 6 bases and J by 7 bases, with 15 bases between the two germline ends. CDR3 length equals 13 residues. This CDR3 reads CASREGARGTQYF. The CDR3 bases are TGTGCCAGCAGGGAGGGGGCCAGGGGGACCCAGTACTTC.

The chain joins TRBV10-2 to TRBJ2-5; the D gene is possibly TRBD2 (6 bases). This CDR3 spans 14 amino acids. Germline V lookup: CDR1 WSHSY, CDR2 SAAADI. Trimming took off 4 bases at V and 5 bases at J, with 14 bases between the two ends. The CDR3 is CASSGGAGEETQYF. CDR3 nucleotides: TGCGCCAGCAGTGGCGGGGCCGGGGAGGAGACCCAGTACTTC.

Here the CDR3 reads CASSFGGVWNEQFF. The CDR3 DNA reads TGTGCCAGCAGCTTTGGGGGGGTGTGGAATGAGCAGTTCTTC. The V and J genes are TRBV13 and TRBJ2-1; 7 bases are a match to TRBD2. Germline assignment: CDR1 PRHDT and CDR2 FYEKMQ (reference sequence). V trimming: 3 bases; J trimming: 7 bases; junction bases outside the gene matches: 6. This CDR3 has 14 amino acids.

CDR3 sequence (DNA): TGTGCCAGCTCACCAGAGGATACAGGGATTGGGCCTGGCTATGGCTACACCTTC. This encodes CASSPEDTGIGPGYGYTF. This sequence joins TRBV18 and TRBJ1-2, with D possibly being TRBD1 (6 bases). The ends were cut back, 2 bases at V and 4 bases at J, with 23 bases in the middle. From germline, CDR1 is KGHSH and CDR2 LQKENI. The CDR3 totals 18 residues.

The chain is built from TRBV7-9 and TRBJ2-1; D unresolved. The V gene's germline CDR1 is SEHNR and CDR2 FQNEAQ (reference sequence). CDR3 length: 13 amino acids. V gave up 1 base and J gave up 6 bases, with 7 bases separating them. CDR3 coding DNA: TGTGCCAGCAGCTTAGTGGCAGGCAATGAGCAGTTCTTC. Translating it yields CASSLVAGNEQFF.

Written as DNA, the CDR3 is TGTGCCAGCAGTACAGGGAATGAGCAGTTCTTC. It is translated as CASSTGNEQFF. The chain uses TRBV27 and TRBJ2-1; maybe TRBD1 (6 bases). Germline values: CDR1 MNHEY, CDR2 SMNVEV (reference sequence). The V gene lost 5 bases and the J gene lost 7 bases, with 6 bases spanning the gap. CDR3 length: 11 residues.

The V and J genes are TRBV5-1 and TRBJ2-1; tentatively, D is TRBD2 (5 bases). Germline V gene data show CDR1 as SGHRS and CDR2 as YFSETQ. V was clipped by 4 bases and J by 6 bases, with 23 bases between them. The CDR3 loop spans 17 amino acids. In DNA, the CDR3 is TGCGCCAGCAGCCCGCGTCGGGGATCGGGATTTAGCAATGAGCAGTTCTTC. Protein product: CASSPRRGSGFSNEQFF. Using reference TRBV5-1 and TRBJ2-1 for the parts outside the CDR3, the full variable domain is KAGVTQTPRYLIKTRGQQVTLSCSPISGHRSVSWYQQTPGQGLQFLFEYFSETQRNKGNFPGRFSGRQFSNSRSEMNVSTLELGDSALYLCASSPRRGSGFSNEQFFGPGTRLTVL.

This chain connects TRBV29-1 to TRBJ2-5, with 8 bases lining up with TRBD2. The CDR3 is 17 residues long. Looked up from germline, CDR1 is SQVTM and CDR2 is ANQGSEA. J lost 5 bases, V lost 1 base, and 15 bases had no gene match. The CDR3 protein is CSVEGDGPGGPWETQYF. The CDR3 coding sequence is TGCAGCGTTGAAGGGGACGGACCGGGGGGGCCGTGGGAGACCCAGTACTTC.

This clone was counted once. This chain connects TRBV6-5 to TRBJ1-2; D is unclear. The CDR3 length is 15 residues. Trimming cost V 8 bases and J 0 bases, with 16 bases left between them. Germline CDR1 reads MNHEY; CDR2 reads SVGAGI. In DNA, the CDR3 is TGTGCCAGCTCCCGGGTTGGGGTGGCTAACTATGGCTACACCTTC. Amino acids: CASSRVGVANYGYTF.

The rearrangement joins TRBV7-2 to TRBJ2-5; D gene ambiguous. The CDR3 extends over 15 amino acids. The germline gives CDR1 SGHTA, CDR2 FQGNSA. Trimming took off 4 bases at V and 3 bases at J, with 15 bases between the two ends. CDR3 loop: CASSYHGPWEETQYF. DNA of the CDR3: TGTGCCAGCAGCTACCACGGTCCCTGGGAAGAGACCCAGTACTTC.

CDR3 DNA: TGTGCCAGCAGTCCCTTGGGGGGAAATCAGCCCCAGCATTTT. Residues: CASSPLGGNQPQHF. V is TRBV27 and J is TRBJ1-5, with a possible D match to TRBD1 (5 bases). CDR3 length equals 14 residues. Germline lookup yields CDR1 MNHEY and CDR2 SMNVEV (reference sequence). Trimming cost V 5 bases and J 4 bases, with 12 bases left between them.

J is TRBJ1-5 and V is TRBV5-1; D remains unclear. Deletions cut 1 base from V and 3 bases from J, with 11 bases between. The germline CDR1 and CDR2 sequences are SGHRS and YFSETQ. The CDR3 spans 15 residues. CDR3 DNA sequence: TGCGCCAGCAGCTTGACCGGGGTCCCCAATCAGCCCCAGCATTTT. Translated, it gives CASSLTGVPNQPQHF.